One sample yielded the 24 T cell receptor beta chains listed below, sequenced in a study of T cell changes during pregnancy in multiple sclerosis (dated by TCRdb to the late 2010s). Library method: the immunoSEQ multiplex PCR assay. Here the immuneACCESS table is served through TCRdb, limited to in-frame sequences with V and J called. Missing clones are a known gap in these copies; in checked studies unresolved V genes cover under half, and the rest lacks a known reason. Recorded for this sample are around 60,000 clones; roughly 96% of them occurred a single time. The ten largest clones represent 2% to 2.5% of the sample. The specimen was CD8+ T cells from peripheral blood mononuclear cells, collected after pregnancy. The receptors originated from a female donor with multiple sclerosis, enrolled in a pregnancy study.

This rearrangement joins TRBV28 to TRBJ2-7; D call uncertain. The CDR3 spans 11 residues. Germline CDR1 is MDHEN and CDR2 is SYDVKM. Trimming took off 8 bases at V and 0 bases at J, with 5 bases between the two ends. CDR3 nucleotide sequence: TGTGCCAGCGAGAGCTCCTACGAGCAGTACTTC. It yields the protein CASESSYEQYF.

In regard to this clone: Other DNA sequences from this sample encode an identical CDR3 as well. J is TRBJ1-4 and V is TRBV27; 9 bases line up with TRBD1. The CDR3 runs to 14 residues. Germline V CDR1 and CDR2: MNHEY, SMNVEV (reference sequence). V lost 6 bases to trimming and J lost 6 bases; unmatched junction nucleotides: 5. This chain's CDR3 is CASSPDRGDEKLFF. DNA of the CDR3: TGTGCCAGCAGCCCGGACAGGGGCGATGAAAAACTGTTTTTT.

The chain employs TRBV15 and TRBJ1-2; TRBD1 matches at 9 bases. Looked up from germline, CDR1 is LNHNV and CDR2 is YYDKDF (reference sequence). The trim removed 1 base at V and 6 bases at J, leaving 3 bases unmatched. There are 14 residues in the CDR3. The CDR3 reads CATSRVGTGNGYTF. In DNA, the CDR3 is TGTGCCACCAGCAGAGTGGGGACAGGGAATGGCTACACCTTC.

The chain uses TRBV4-2 and TRBJ1-4, with 9 bases that match TRBD1. V dropped 0 bases and J dropped 4; count of bases not matched to a gene: 3. CDR3 size: 16 residues. Germline CDR1 and CDR2: LGHNA and YNFKEQ. CDR3 nucleotides: TGTGCCAGCAGCCAAGATTGGACAGGGGTTAATGAAAAACTGTTTTTT. This gives the protein CASSQDWTGVNEKLFF.

The chain is built from TRBV6-4 and TRBJ2-1; a weak D match, TRBD1 (6 bases). Germline lookup yields CDR1 MRHNA and CDR2 SNTAGT. V lost 0 bases and J 8 bases, leaving 20 bases between the germline ends. The CDR3 spans 17 residues. As DNA, the CDR3 is TGTGCCAGCAGTGACTCGAAGGGTAGGGGGAGTTCCTATGAGCAGTTCTTC. Translating it yields CASSDSKGRGSSYEQFF.

CDR3 sequence reads: CASSPMRGYEQYF. CDR3 nucleotides: TGCGCCAGCAGCCCTATGCGAGGCTACGAGCAGTACTTC. This chain links TRBV4-1 with TRBJ2-7; no reliable D call. The CDR3 is 13 amino acids. V was pared by 4 bases and J by 3 bases, with 10 bases between. Germline loops: CDR1 MGHRA, CDR2 YSYEKL.

The gene calls are TRBV27 and TRBJ2-1; 9 bases agree with TRBD2. The V gene's germline CDR1 is MNHEY and CDR2 SMNVEV (reference sequence). J gave up 6 bases and V 4 bases, and 16 bases lay outside the gene matches. The CDR3 sequence is 18 residues long. The CDR3 DNA reads as TGTGCCAGCAGTTCGCGCTTTCTACTAGCGGGCTCTTTCAATGAGCAGTTCTTC. Translating it yields CASSSRFLLAGSFNEQFF.

J is TRBJ2-1 and V is TRBV6-1; the D is unclear. Germline values: CDR1 MNHNS, CDR2 SASEGT. The CDR3 length is 11 residues. V dropped 1 base and J dropped 9 bases, with 4 bases sitting between them. Here the CDR3 DNA reads TGTGCCAGCAGTGAAGGACTTGAGCAGTTCTTC. As protein: CASSEGLEQFF.

This rearrangement joins TRBV7-3 to TRBJ2-3; TRBD2 matches at 9 bases. V lost 4 bases, J lost 0 bases, and 2 bases stayed unmatched. Germline CDR1 SGHTA, CDR2 FQGTGA. The CDR3 is 15 amino acids. The CDR3: CASSSGLASTDTQYF. The CDR3 DNA follows: TGTGCCAGCAGCTCGGGACTAGCTAGCACAGATACGCAGTATTTT.

This clone was observed once. The chain links TRBV7-9 to TRBJ2-1, with 9 bases fitting TRBD2. Germline loops: CDR1 SEHNR, CDR2 FQNEAQ (reference sequence). The CDR3 runs 16 residues. With 4 bases clipped from V and 5 bases from J, the junction kept 9 bases outside the gene matches. DNA of the CDR3: TGTGCCAGCAGCTCTCTTAGCGGGAGACTGAACAATGAGCAGTTCTTC. This codes for CASSSLSGRLNNEQFF.

This chain uses TRBV27 with TRBJ2-7, with 10 nucleotides matching TRBD2. CDR1 is MNHEY, CDR2 SMNVEV, per germline (reference sequence). J gave up 6 bases and V 2 bases, and 7 bases lay outside the gene matches. CDR3 length equals 15 residues. The CDR3 coding sequence is TGTGCCAGCAGTTTAATGAGGACTAGCGGCGCCGAGCAGTACTTC. Its protein is CASSLMRTSGAEQYF.

This chain uses TRBV30 with TRBJ2-7, with D possibly matching TRBD2 (6 bases). This CDR3 is 14 amino acids long. Germline V gene lookup returns CDR1 GTSNPN and CDR2 SVGIG (reference sequence). V was clipped by 6 bases and J by 3 bases, with 18 bases between them. CDR3 sequence reads: CACFRDSDIYEQYF. CDR3 DNA sequence: TGTGCCTGTTTTCGGGACTCAGATATCTACGAGCAGTACTTC.

This clone showed up just once. The chain is built from TRBV7-8 and TRBJ2-1; 11 bases are a match to TRBD2. This CDR3 region has 15 residues. J was trimmed by 5 bases and V by 5 bases; bases with no gene match: 5. Per germline, CDR1 SGHVS and CDR2 FQNEAQ. The CDR3: CASSPGTSGNNEQFF. CDR3 coding DNA: TGTGCCAGCAGCCCCGGGACTAGCGGAAACAATGAGCAGTTCTTC.

The chain is built from TRBV5-4 and TRBJ1-6, with 10 bases identical to TRBD1. J was trimmed by 7 bases and V by 2 bases; bases with no gene match: 6. The CDR3 has 16 amino acids. Germline values: CDR1 SGHNT, CDR2 YYREEE (reference sequence). CDR3 nucleotide sequence: TGTGCCAGCAGCTTTTTTCCGGGACAGGGGAATTCACCCCTCCACTTT. It codes for CASSFFPGQGNSPLHF.

Note on this clone: This sample includes further DNA sequences coding for the same CDR3. CDR3 nucleotide sequence: TGTGCCAGCAGTCCTAGCACAGATACGCAGTATTTT. Translating gives CASSPSTDTQYF. The chain couples TRBV28 to TRBJ2-3; D unresolved. CDR1 MDHEN and CDR2 SYDVKM come from the germline V gene. The CDR3 spans 12 residues. The V gene lost 5 bases and the J gene lost 0 bases, with 3 bases spanning the gap. Full variable domain (rest looked up from reference TRBV28 and TRBJ2-3): DVKVTQSSRYLVKRTGEKVFLECVQDMDHENMFWYRQDPGLGLRLIYFSYDVKMKEKGDIPEGYSVSREKKERFSLILESASTNQTSMYLCASSPSTDTQYFGPGTRLTVL.

The V call is TRBV5-4, the J call TRBJ2-7; D is possibly TRBD1 (8 bases). The CDR3 length is 13 residues. Trimming took 5 bases from V and 7 from J, leaving 16 bases between them. Germline loops: CDR1 SGHNT, CDR2 YYREEE (reference sequence). The CDR3 loop is CASSSDREGEQYF. The CDR3 DNA follows: TGTGCCAGCAGTTCGGACAGGGAGGGGGAGCAGTACTTC.

This chain joins TRBV5-1 and TRBJ2-1; 15 bases are a match to TRBD2. Germline loops: CDR1 SGHRS, CDR2 YFSETQ. J lost 4 bases, V lost 5 bases, and 7 bases had no gene match. There are 17 residues in the CDR3. The CDR3 loop is CASRRGLAGGEYNEQFF. For the CDR3, the DNA is TGCGCCAGCAGACGAGGACTAGCGGGAGGGGAATACAATGAGCAGTTCTTC.

The V gene is TRBV9, the J gene TRBJ2-7, with D possibly being TRBD1 (6 bases). This CDR3 region has 14 residues. CDR1 is SGDLS and CDR2 is YYNGEE in the germline V gene. Between the trimmed V and J ends, which lost 3 bases and 0 bases, there was a span of 10 bases. The CDR3 DNA is TGTGCCAGCAGCGCCGCGACAGGCTCCTACGAGCAGTACTTC. Its protein is CASSAATGSYEQYF. The variable domain in full, completed from reference TRBV9 and TRBJ2-7, reads DSGVTQTPKHLITATGQRVTLRCSPRSGDLSVYWYQQSLDQGLQFLIQYYNGEERAKGNILERFSAQQFPDLHSELNLSSLELGDSALYFCASSAATGSYEQYFGPGTRLTVT.

The chain has TRBV7-9 and TRBJ1-2; D may be TRBD1 (6 bases). The V end was cut by 3 bases, the J end by 5 bases, with 10 bases between. The CDR3 has 13 residues. The germline CDR1 and CDR2 sequences are SEHNR and FQNEAQ (reference sequence). CDR3 in amino acids: CASSLWQGYGYTF. CDR3 sequence (DNA): TGTGCCAGCAGCTTGTGGCAGGGGTATGGCTACACCTTC.

This chain joins TRBV7-8 and TRBJ2-3; 8 bases match TRBD1. Losses at the gene ends were 5 bases for V and 2 bases for J; bases not matched to a gene: 9. The CDR3 has 16 residues. Germline CDR1 and CDR2: SGHVS and FQNEAQ. CDR3 bases: TGTGCCAGCAGCCCGATTCGACAGGGGATCACAGATACGCAGTATTTT. It is translated as CASSPIRQGITDTQYF.

The V and J genes are TRBV6-6 and TRBJ2-3; TRBD1 matches at 9 bases. The V and J ends lost 2 bases and 1 base, in that order; junction bases with no gene match: 4. Germline CDR1 and CDR2: MNHNY and SVGAGI (reference sequence). This CDR3 is built from 16 residues. CDR3 loop: CASSYTGGWGTDTQYF. The CDR3 bases are TGTGCCAGCAGTTACACAGGGGGCTGGGGCACAGATACGCAGTATTTT.

The chain combines TRBV10-3 with TRBJ2-7; 7 bases are shared with TRBD1. The germline V gene encodes CDR1 ENHRY and CDR2 SYGVKD. With 4 bases clipped from V and 2 bases from J, the junction kept 5 bases outside the gene matches. The CDR3 has 14 residues. CDR3 loop: CAISGVTGPYEQYF. The CDR3 DNA is TGTGCCATCAGTGGTGTGACAGGGCCCTACGAGCAGTACTTC.

The chain joins TRBV9 to TRBJ2-3; 10 nucleotides line up with TRBD1. The V segment lost 4 bases and the J segment 2 bases; nucleotides outside the gene matches: 7. Looked up from germline, CDR1 is SGDLS and CDR2 is YYNGEE. There are 16 residues in the CDR3. The CDR3 is CASSSRTGGFTDTQYF. CDR3 nucleotide sequence: TGTGCCAGCAGCTCCCGGACAGGGGGTTTCACAGATACGCAGTATTTT.

The chain has TRBV29-1 and TRBJ1-2, with D perhaps TRBD1 (6 bases). Germline CDR1 is SQVTM and CDR2 is ANQGSEA. The CDR3 is 12 amino acids. Trimming cost V 7 bases and J 4 bases, with 13 bases left between them. The CDR3 reads CSAEGGSYGYTF. CDR3 in DNA: TGCAGCGCCGAGGGGGGGTCCTATGGCTACACCTTC.